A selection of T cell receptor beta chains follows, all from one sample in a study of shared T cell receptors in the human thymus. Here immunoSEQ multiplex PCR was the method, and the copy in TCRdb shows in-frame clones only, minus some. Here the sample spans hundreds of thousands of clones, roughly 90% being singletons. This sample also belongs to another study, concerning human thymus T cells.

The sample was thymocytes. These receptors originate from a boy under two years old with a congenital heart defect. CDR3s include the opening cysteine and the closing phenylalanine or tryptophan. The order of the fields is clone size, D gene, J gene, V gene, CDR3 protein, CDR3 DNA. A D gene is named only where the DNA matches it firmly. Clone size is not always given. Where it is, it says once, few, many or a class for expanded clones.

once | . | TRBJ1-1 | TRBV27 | CASWLVDRPEAFF | TGTGCCAGCTGGTTAGTCGACAGACCTGAAGCTTTCTTT
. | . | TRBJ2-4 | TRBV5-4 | CASSQKQGELAKNIQYF | TGTGCCAGCAGTCAGAAACAGGGAGAATTAGCCAAAAACATTCAGTACTTC
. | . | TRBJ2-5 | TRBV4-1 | CASSQIPNLVSGGIQETQYF | TGCGCCAGCAGCCAGATTCCAAACCTGGTATCGGGGGGCATCCAAGAGACCCAGTACTTC
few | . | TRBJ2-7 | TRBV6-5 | CASSYKSVQYF | TGTGCCAGCAGTTACAAATCGGTGCAGTACTTC
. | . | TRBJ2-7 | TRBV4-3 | CASSQVKGTGHSYEQYF | TGCGCCAGCAGCCAAGTGAAGGGTACAGGTCACTCCTACGAGCAGTACTTC
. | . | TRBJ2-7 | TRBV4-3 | CASSQDRGAGCEQYF | TGCGCCAGCAGCCAAGATCGGGGAGCCGGGTGCGAGCAGTACTTC
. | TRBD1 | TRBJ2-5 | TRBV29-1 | CSVEDGQSRGREETQYF | TGCAGCGTTGAAGATGGGCAGAGCAGGGGGCGGGAAGAGACCCAGTACTTC
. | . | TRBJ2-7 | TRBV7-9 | CASSLDWEHEQYF | TGTGCCAGCAGCTTAGACTGGGAGCACGAGCAGTACTTC
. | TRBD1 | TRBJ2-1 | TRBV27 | CASSPTPGQGARNEQFF | TGTGCCAGCAGTCCCACGCCCGGACAGGGGGCGCGCAATGAGCAGTTCTTC
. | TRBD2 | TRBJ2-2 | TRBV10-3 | CAIGGLAENSTGELFF | TGTGCCATCGGGGGACTAGCAGAGAACTCCACCGGGGAGCTGTTTTTT
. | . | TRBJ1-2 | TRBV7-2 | CASSPTGGDGYTF | TGTGCCAGCAGCCCCACGGGAGGAGATGGCTACACCTTC
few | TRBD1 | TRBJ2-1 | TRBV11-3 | CASSLGRTGIYEQFF | TGTGCCAGCAGCTTGGGAAGGACAGGTATTTATGAGCAGTTCTTC
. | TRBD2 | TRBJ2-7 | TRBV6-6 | CASSNSGSPYEQYF | TGTGCCAGCAGCAATAGCGGGAGCCCCTACGAGCAGTACTTC
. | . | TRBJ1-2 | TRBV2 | CASSEGQAKEGYTF | TGTGCCAGCAGTGAAGGGCAGGCCAAAGAGGGCTACACCTTC
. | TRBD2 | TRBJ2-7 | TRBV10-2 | CASSEDLLAGDNYEQYF | TGCGCCAGCAGTGAAGATCTACTAGCGGGAGATAACTACGAGCAGTACTTC
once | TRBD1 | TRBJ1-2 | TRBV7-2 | CASSLRQGGLYGYTF | TGTGCCAGCAGCTTAAGGCAGGGGGGACTCTATGGCTACACCTTC
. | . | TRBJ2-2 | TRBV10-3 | CAISEFGSRDTGELFF | TGTGCCATCAGTGAGTTTGGGAGCAGAGACACCGGGGAGCTGTTTTTT
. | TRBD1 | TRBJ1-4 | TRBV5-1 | CASSLEPGQGREKLFF | TGCGCCAGCAGCCTGGAACCGGGACAGGGGCGGGAAAAACTGTTTTTT
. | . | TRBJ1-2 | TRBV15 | CATSRDLGPWGPANYGYTF | TGTGCCACCAGCAGAGATTTGGGCCCCTGGGGGCCAGCTAACTATGGCTACACCTTC
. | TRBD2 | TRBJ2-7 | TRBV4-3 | CASSQDWGASGAGYEQYF | TGCGCCAGCAGCCAAGATTGGGGCGCTAGCGGGGCAGGTTACGAGCAGTACTTC
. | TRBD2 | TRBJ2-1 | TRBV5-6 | CASRRTSGGNEQFF | TGTGCCAGCAGGCGGACTAGCGGGGGAAATGAGCAGTTCTTC
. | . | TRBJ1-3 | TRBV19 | CASSIGSGPYSGNTIYF | TGTGCCAGTAGTATTGGCTCAGGGCCGTATTCTGGAAACACCATATATTTT
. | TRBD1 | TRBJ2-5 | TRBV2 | CASSEVSGQVEQETQYF | TGTGCCAGCAGTGAAGTTTCGGGACAGGTGGAACAAGAGACCCAGTACTTC
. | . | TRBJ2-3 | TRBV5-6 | CASSPTRHSTDTQYF | TGTGCCAGCAGCCCCACTAGGCATTCCACAGATACGCAGTATTTT
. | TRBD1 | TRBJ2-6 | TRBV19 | CASSMVHWTGTGANVLTF | TGTGCCAGTAGTATGGTTCACTGGACAGGGACTGGGGCCAACGTCCTGACTTTC
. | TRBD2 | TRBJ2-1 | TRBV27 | CASSFGRARSSYNEQFF | TGTGCCAGCAGTTTCGGGAGGGCGCGGAGCTCCTACAATGAGCAGTTCTTC
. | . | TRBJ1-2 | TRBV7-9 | CASTKTPPQSGYGYTF | TGTGCCAGCACCAAAACCCCACCGCAGTCGGGTTATGGCTACACCTTC
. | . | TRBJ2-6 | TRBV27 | CASSALGGANVLTF | TGTGCCAGCAGTGCCCTCGGGGGGGCCAACGTCCTGACTTTC
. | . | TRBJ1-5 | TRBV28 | CASSLAGNQPQHF | TGTGCCAGCAGTTTAGCAGGGAATCAGCCCCAGCATTTT
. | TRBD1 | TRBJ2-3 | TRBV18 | CASSPIRQGANTDTQYF | TGTGCCAGCTCACCTATACGACAGGGGGCAAACACAGATACGCAGTATTTT
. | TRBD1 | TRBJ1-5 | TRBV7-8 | CASSLGTGGTQPQHF | TGTGCCAGCAGCTTAGGGACAGGGGGCACTCAGCCCCAGCATTTT
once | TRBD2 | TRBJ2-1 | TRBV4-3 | CASSQDPSGTTSTDEQFF | TGCGCCAGCAGCCAAGATCCCTCCGGGACTACCTCTACAGATGAGCAGTTCTTC
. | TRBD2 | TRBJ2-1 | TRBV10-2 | CASSDGLDQGEQFF | TGCGCCAGCAGTGACGGACTAGATCAGGGTGAGCAGTTCTTC
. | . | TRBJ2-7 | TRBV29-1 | CSVEDRTYEQYF | TGCAGCGTTGAAGATCGGACTTACGAGCAGTACTTC
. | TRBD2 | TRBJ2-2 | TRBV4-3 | CASSQDTSGRADGELFF | TGCGCCAGCAGCCAAGATACTAGCGGGAGGGCGGACGGGGAGCTGTTTTTT
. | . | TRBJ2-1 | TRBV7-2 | CASSLALGPSFF | TGTGCCAGCAGCTTAGCCCTGGGGCCTTCATTCTTC
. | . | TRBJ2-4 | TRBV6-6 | CASSYSSGANIQYF | TGTGCCAGCAGTTACTCTTCGGGAGCAAACATTCAGTACTTC
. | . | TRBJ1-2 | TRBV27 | CASSQSSGGLNYGYTF | TGTGCCAGCAGCCAGAGCAGCGGGGGCCTGAACTATGGCTACACCTTC
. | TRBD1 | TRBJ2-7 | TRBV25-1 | CASSDRGQDPYEQYF | TGTGCCAGCAGTGATAGGGGACAGGATCCCTACGAGCAGTACTTC
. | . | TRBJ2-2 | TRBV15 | CATSALRQTTGELFF | TGTGCCACCAGCGCTCTTAGACAGACCACCGGGGAGCTGTTTTTT
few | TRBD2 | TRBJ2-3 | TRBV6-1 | CASSEDRETSGPRADTQYF | TGTGCCAGCAGTGAAGACAGGGAGACTAGCGGGCCAAGGGCAGATACGCAGTATTTT
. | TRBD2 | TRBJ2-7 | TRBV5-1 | CASSVSGRRSYEQYF | TGCGCCAGCAGCGTTAGCGGGAGAAGGTCCTACGAGCAGTACTTC
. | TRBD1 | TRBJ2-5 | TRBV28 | CAISPRQGETQYF | TGTGCCATCAGCCCCCGACAGGGAGAGACCCAGTACTTC
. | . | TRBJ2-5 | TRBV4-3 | CASSPGVLIGEETQYF | TGCGCCAGCAGCCCAGGGGTCCTGATAGGAGAAGAGACCCAGTACTTC
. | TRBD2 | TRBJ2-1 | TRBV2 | CASRTHPEGGPLAGDRVGNEQFF | TGTGCCAGCCGCACCCATCCCGAAGGGGGACCCCTAGCGGGAGATCGGGTGGGGAATGAGCAGTTCTTC
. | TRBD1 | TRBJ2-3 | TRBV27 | CASSPRLRGRTDTQYF | TGTGCCAGCAGTCCCCGGCTTAGGGGGCGCACAGATACGCAGTATTTT
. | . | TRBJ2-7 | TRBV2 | CASSDCGASAPYFYEQYF | TGTGCCAGCAGTGATTGTGGAGCCTCAGCCCCATACTTCTACGAGCAGTACTTC
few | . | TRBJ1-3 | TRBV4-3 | CASSQDRGVGNTIYF | TGCGCCAGCAGCCAAGATCGGGGGGTCGGAAACACCATATATTTT